Below are 18 T cell receptor beta chains sequenced from a single sample in a study of blood T cell repertoires in COVID-19. The repertoire was sequenced with immunoSEQ multiplex PCR; TCRdb's copy has only in-frame clones and lacks some. Of about 53,000 clones in the sample, approximately 87% are singletons; the top ten hold approximately 3.8%. Specimen: peripheral blood. Receptors were obtained from a man aged 50-59 years with acute or convalescent COVID-19.

This chain uses TRBV16 with TRBJ1-5; D remains ambiguous. Germline V lookup: CDR1 KGHSY, CDR2 FQNENV. This CDR3 is 15 amino acids long. Trimming stripped 5 bases from V and 7 bases from J, with 18 bases between. CDR3 residues: CASSTMLEQTQPQHF. The CDR3 bases are TGTGCCAGCAGCACCATGTTGGAACAGACCCAGCCCCAGCATTTT.

This rearrangement joins TRBV7-9 to TRBJ2-3; TRBD2 aligns across 9 bases. J gave up 2 bases and V 5 bases, and 8 bases lay outside the gene matches. Germline CDR1 SEHNR, CDR2 FQNEAQ (reference sequence). This CDR3 is 16 amino acids long. The DNA for the CDR3 is TGTGCCAGCAGCCCGCGACTAGCGGCATTCACAGATACGCAGTATTTT. Amino acid sequence: CASSPRLAAFTDTQYF.

The J gene is TRBJ2-2, the V gene TRBV5-1, with D unclear. The CDR3 spans 11 residues. CDR1 is SGHRS, CDR2 YFSETQ, per germline. Trimming left V 3 bases short and J 8 bases short, with 5 bases between. The chain's CDR3 is CASSSRGELFF. CDR3 coding DNA: TGCGCCAGCAGCTCTAGGGGGGAGCTGTTTTTT.

The V call is TRBV7-2, the J call TRBJ2-1; 14 positions agree with TRBD2. This CDR3 has 14 amino acids. Germline values: CDR1 SGHTA, CDR2 FQGNSA. Losses at the gene ends were 7 bases for V and 15 bases for J; bases not matched to a gene: 11. The CDR3 sequence: CASNQGLAGAQGFF. The DNA for the CDR3 is TGTGCCAGCAACCAGGGACTAGCGGGGGCCCAGGGGTTCTTC.

The chain combines TRBV11-2 with TRBJ1-4; 11 bases are shared with TRBD1. The J segment lost 9 bases and the V segment lost 3 bases, leaving 3 bases of the junction unmatched. The CDR3 has 14 amino acids. Germline V CDR1 and CDR2: SGHAT, FQNNGV. The CDR3: CASSFGQGAQKLFF. For the CDR3, the DNA is TGTGCCAGCAGCTTCGGACAGGGGGCCCAAAAACTGTTTTTT.

In its sample, this clone was seen once. The CDR3 DNA reads TGCGCCAGCAGCTTCGGGCAGGGAAGGTACATTCAGTACTTC. It specifies CASSFGQGRYIQYF. This chain links TRBV5-1 with TRBJ2-4; TRBD1 is a possible D gene (5 bases). V dropped 2 bases and J dropped 8 bases, with 14 bases sitting between them. Per germline, CDR1 SGHRS and CDR2 YFSETQ. The CDR3 has 14 amino acids.

This rearrangement joins TRBV6-1 to TRBJ1-1, with TRBD1 matching over 7 bases. From germline, CDR1 is MNHNS and CDR2 SASEGT. CDR3 length: 14 amino acids. After removal of 3 bases from V and 7 bases from J, the junction contained 8 bases not matched to a gene. CDR3 sequence reads: CASSEQGGWGEAFF. The CDR3 bases are TGTGCCAGCAGTGAGCAAGGGGGCTGGGGTGAAGCTTTCTTT.

This clone was recorded once. The rearrangement links TRBV7-6 to TRBJ2-2, with TRBD1 matching 7 bases. The V gene end was trimmed by 5 bases and the J gene end by 4 bases; junction bases not matched to a gene: 10. This CDR3 is 16 amino acids long. Germline V CDR1 and CDR2: SGHVS, FNYEAQ. The CDR3 protein is CASSRGQPTATGELFF. The CDR3 region has the DNA TGTGCCAGCAGCCGGGGACAGCCTACTGCCACCGGGGAGCTGTTTTTT. Complete variable domain (other parts from reference TRBV7-6 and TRBJ2-2): GAGVSQSPRYKVTKRGQDVALRCDPISGHVSLYWYRQALGQGPEFLTYFNYEAQQDKSGLPNDRFSAERPEGSISTLTIQRTEQRDSAMYRCASSRGQPTATGELFFGEGSRLTVL.

The rearrangement uses TRBV6-5 and TRBJ1-1, with 9 bases fitting TRBD1. CDR3 length equals 13 residues. The V gene's germline CDR1 is MNHEY and CDR2 SVGAGI. V lost 2 bases and J lost 5; bases outside the gene matches: 0. CDR3 sequence (DNA): TGTGCCAGCAGTTACGGGACAGGGACTGAAGCTTTCTTT. It specifies CASSYGTGTEAFF.

The J gene is TRBJ2-7, the V gene TRBV7-2; no definite D call. V was pared by 5 bases and J by 6 bases, with 14 bases between. The CDR3 contains 13 residues. Germline V gene data show CDR1 as SGHTA and CDR2 as FQGNSA. The DNA of the CDR3 is TGTGCCAGCAGCCCGTCACCCGGGTCCGAGCAGTACTTC. This translates into CASSPSPGSEQYF.

The genes are TRBV5-1 and TRBJ2-7, with D perhaps matching TRBD2 (6 bases). The CDR3 extends over 16 amino acids. Germline V gene lookup returns CDR1 SGHRS and CDR2 YFSETQ. The V end was cut by 4 bases, the J end by 2 bases, with 19 bases between. The CDR3 protein is CASSELGAGNTYEQYF. The CDR3 nucleotides are TGCGCCAGCAGCGAACTTGGCGCGGGGAACACCTACGAGCAGTACTTC. The variable domain in full, with the rest retrieved from reference TRBV5-1 and TRBJ2-7, is KAGVTQTPRYLIKTRGQQVTLSCSPISGHRSVSWYQQTPGQGLQFLFEYFSETQRNKGNFPGRFSGRQFSNSRSEMNVSTLELGDSALYLCASSELGAGNTYEQYFGPGTRLTVT.

V gene TRBV10-1 combines with J gene TRBJ2-7, with a weak D call TRBD2 (6 bases). This CDR3 has 14 amino acids. The V gene lost 8 bases and the J gene lost 0 bases, with 14 bases spanning the gap. Germline CDR1 and CDR2: WNHNN and SYGVQD (reference sequence). CDR3 region: CASCRTDYSYEQYF. CDR3 DNA: TGCGCCAGCTGTCGGACGGACTACTCCTACGAGCAGTACTTC.

This sequence joins TRBV19 and TRBJ1-3; TRBD1 might be the D (5 bases). This CDR3 is built from 14 residues. Germline CDR1 is LNHDA and CDR2 is SQIVND (reference sequence). V was shortened by 7 bases and J by 2 bases, with 12 bases between the two germline ends. The CDR3 is CASTLGGAGNTIYF. For the CDR3, the DNA is TGTGCCAGTACCTTGGGGGGGGCTGGAAACACCATATATTTT.

The CDR3 nucleotides are TGTGCCAGTAGTATCCGGGACAGGGGGGACTATGGCTACACCTTC. Translation gives CASSIRDRGDYGYTF. This chain links TRBV19 with TRBJ1-2, with TRBD1 matching over 11 bases. The CDR3 covers 15 residues. The V gene's germline CDR1 is LNHDA and CDR2 SQIVND (reference sequence). The J segment lost 3 bases and the V segment lost 3 bases, leaving 3 bases of the junction unmatched.

The chain combines TRBV6-5 with TRBJ2-1; 9 bases line up with TRBD2. V shed 8 bases, J shed 6 bases, and the junction held 11 bases outside the gene matches. The CDR3 has 15 amino acids. Germline V gene lookup returns CDR1 MNHEY and CDR2 SVGAGI. The CDR3 coding sequence is TGTGCCAGCGTTACAGCGGGAGGACCTCGCAATGAGCAGTTCTTC. Amino acids: CASVTAGGPRNEQFF.

CDR3 DNA: TGCGCCAGCAGCGTATGGACAGGGGGCGAGGATGGCTACACCTTC. It is translated as CASSVWTGGEDGYTF. This rearrangement joins TRBV5-1 to TRBJ1-2; TRBD1 agrees at 11 bases. The germline V gene has CDR1 SGHRS and CDR2 YFSETQ. V dropped 4 bases and J dropped 6; count of bases not matched to a gene: 8. The CDR3 sequence is 15 residues long.

The rearrangement joins TRBV27 to TRBJ1-1; D is ambiguous. The V and J ends lost 6 bases and 0 bases respectively, with 14 bases between them. The CDR3 sequence is 15 residues long. Germline CDR1 is MNHEY and CDR2 is SMNVEV (reference sequence). CDR3 in amino acids: CASREGLEMNTEAFF. CDR3 coding DNA: TGTGCCAGCAGGGAGGGCCTGGAGATGAACACTGAAGCTTTCTTT.

The rearrangement links TRBV3-1 (or the pseudogene TRBV3-2) to TRBJ2-1, with D tentatively TRBD1 (5 bases). The V end was cut by 2 bases, the J end by 8 bases, with 13 bases between. The CDR3 has 14 residues. Germline CDR1 and CDR2: LGHDT and YNNKEL (reference sequence). CDR3: CASSQRAGNHEQFF. The CDR3 coding sequence is TGTGCCAGCAGCCAACGGGCAGGGAATCATGAGCAGTTCTTC.